The 16 T cell receptor beta chains presented below share a single source sample, sequenced in a study of shared clonotypes between healthy human individuals (TCRdb year 2020). Preparation of the library involved the immunoSEQ multiplex PCR assay. TCRdb obtained this table from immuneACCESS and retained in-frame rearrangements with V and J assigned. These tables miss some clones; where compared with another copy, unresolved V genes account for less than half of the shortfall, and the remainder is unexplained. A total of around 79,000 clones appear in this sample, under 65% of them only once. The ten largest make up roughly 56% of the sample. Sequences were obtained from memory CD8+ T cells sorted from blood. The cell subset or site tag for this specimen amounts to: CD45RO+ cells pooled with CCR7-negative TemRA cells. These receptors were obtained from a man younger than 45 in good health.

The chain has TRBV7-9 and TRBJ2-7, with D possibly being TRBD2 (7 bases). Trimming removed 2 bases from V and 2 bases from J, with 13 bases in between. This CDR3 is 15 amino acids long. In germline, CDR1 is SEHNR, CDR2 FQNEAQ (reference sequence). CDR3 sequence: CASSLIKGGPYEQYF. The CDR3 DNA reads as TGTGCCAGCAGCTTAATCAAGGGGGGGCCCTACGAGCAGTACTTC.

This clone was found once. The J gene is TRBJ2-1, the V gene TRBV6-6; D is undetermined. Germline CDR1 reads MNHNY; CDR2 reads SVGAGI (reference sequence). V lost 2 bases, J lost 7 bases, and 12 bases lay in between. CDR3 length equals 14 residues. CDR3 coding DNA: TGTGCCAGCAGTTACACCGCAATGGGTAATGAGCAGTTCTTC. The encoded protein is CASSYTAMGNEQFF.

This clone came up a few times. V is TRBV6-1 and J is TRBJ1-4; 9 nucleotides match TRBD1. The CDR3 length is 16 residues. The V gene's germline CDR1 is MNHNS and CDR2 SASEGT. V shed 4 bases, J shed 8 bases, and the junction held 11 bases outside the gene matches. Written as DNA, the CDR3 is TGTGCCAGCAGTGCAACACTGGGACAGGGAGGCGAAAAACTGTTTTTT. Its protein is CASSATLGQGGEKLFF.

The rearrangement links TRBV6-1 to TRBJ2-1; D possibly corresponds to TRBD2 (5 bases). V lost 3 bases and J 2 bases, leaving 11 bases between the germline ends. Germline V gene data show CDR1 as MNHNS and CDR2 as SASEGT. The CDR3 runs 15 residues. Here the CDR3 DNA reads TGTGCCAGCAGTGAGGGAGTTACCCCCTACAATGAGCAGTTCTTC. This codes for CASSEGVTPYNEQFF.

This clone has just a few counts. The chain is built from TRBV27 and TRBJ2-3; no clear D. V was trimmed by 6 bases and J by 4 bases, leaving 11 bases between them. The CDR3 spans 13 residues. Germline CDR1 MNHEY, CDR2 SMNVEV (reference sequence). CDR3 sequence: CASRAEIADTQYF. The CDR3 bases are TGTGCCAGCAGGGCCGAGATTGCAGATACGCAGTATTTT.

The chain has TRBV19 and TRBJ2-4; D unclear. CDR3 length: 15 residues. Per germline, CDR1 LNHDA and CDR2 SQIVND (reference sequence). V was cut by 7 bases and J by 0 bases, with 13 bases left in between. CDR3 coding DNA: TGTGCCAGTACCCTGACGGACGGAGCCAAAAACATTCAGTACTTC. Translating it yields CASTLTDGAKNIQYF. The variable domain in full, with the rest retrieved from reference TRBV19 and TRBJ2-4, is DGGITQSPKYLFRKEGQNVTLSCEQNLNHDAMYWYRQDPGQGLRLIYYSQIVNDFQKGDIAEGYSVSREKKESFPLTVTSAQKNPTAFYLCASTLTDGAKNIQYFGAGTRLSVL.

Here the CDR3 reads CASSHQPGRGTNGYTF. The CDR3 nucleotides are TGCGCCAGCAGCCACCAGCCGGGTCGCGGGACCAATGGCTACACCTTC. This chain connects TRBV4-1 to TRBJ1-2; weak D call: TRBD1 (5 bases). The CDR3 sequence is 16 residues long. Trimming took off 3 bases at V and 6 bases at J, with 20 bases between the two ends. Germline CDR1 reads MGHRA; CDR2 reads YSYEKL.

In this sample, this clone turned up a few times. The chain links TRBV6-5 to TRBJ2-5, with 10 bases that match TRBD2. The germline V gene has CDR1 MNHEY and CDR2 SVGAGI. This CDR3 has 16 residues. Trimming took 3 bases from V and 5 from J; bases not matched to a gene: 9. CDR3 sequence (DNA): TGTGCCAGCAGTTATACGTCGGGACTAGCGATGGAGACCCAGTACTTC. Translated, it gives CASSYTSGLAMETQYF.

The chain uses TRBV5-1 and TRBJ1-1; D perhaps matches TRBD1 (6 bases). The CDR3 covers 13 residues. Germline V gene lookup returns CDR1 SGHRS and CDR2 YFSETQ. V was cut by 2 bases and J by 11 bases, with 16 bases left in between. CDR3 region: CASSFEQGRSAFF. The CDR3 nucleotides are TGCGCCAGCAGCTTTGAACAGGGTCGATCCGCTTTCTTT.

The chain links TRBV6-5 to TRBJ2-7; no clear D. The CDR3 sequence is 14 residues long. Deletions cut 3 bases from V and 3 bases from J, with 12 bases between. CDR1 is MNHEY and CDR2 is SVGAGI in the germline V gene. CDR3 DNA sequence: TGTGCCAGCAGTTATGACAAGGAACTCTACGAGCAGTACTTC. Its protein is CASSYDKELYEQYF.

The chain has TRBV5-6 and TRBJ2-1, with TRBD2 matching 9 bases. V was clipped by 1 base and J by 1 base; unmatched bases: 3. The CDR3 length is 16 residues. Looked up from germline, CDR1 is SGHDT and CDR2 is YYEEEE. For the CDR3, the DNA is TGTGCCAGCAGCTTGCCTAGCGGGGTGTCCTACAATGAGCAGTTCTTC. Protein product: CASSLPSGVSYNEQFF.

This clone was seen a handful of times. The chain has TRBV20-1 and TRBJ2-7; D is unclear. Germline V gene data show CDR1 as DFQATT and CDR2 as SNEGSKA (reference sequence). The CDR3 consists of 10 residues. V gave up 6 bases and J gave up 7 bases, with 10 bases separating them. The DNA for the CDR3 is TGCAGTGCCCTCAGAGGTGAGCAGTACTTC. Amino acids: CSALRGEQYF.

The V call is TRBV7-9, the J call TRBJ2-4, with unresolved D. This CDR3 has 17 amino acids. The germline V and J ends were trimmed by 1 base and 1 base, with 14 bases remaining between them. Per the germline V gene, CDR1 is SEHNR and CDR2 is FQNEAQ (reference sequence). The CDR3 is CASSLDLGRAAKNIQYF. CDR3 coding DNA: TGTGCCAGCAGCTTAGATTTAGGACGAGCCGCCAAAAACATTCAGTACTTC.

This clone was counted only a few times. This rearrangement joins TRBV4-1 to TRBJ2-2; 9 bases map to TRBD1. Trimming cost V 4 bases and J 3 bases; bases outside gene matches: 3. The CDR3 sequence is 15 residues long. Germline assignment: CDR1 MGHRA and CDR2 YSYEKL. In DNA form, the CDR3 reads TGCGCCAGCAGCCGAGGGGACAGGGACACCGGGGAGCTGTTTTTT. Its protein product is CASSRGDRDTGELFF.

This clone was recorded only once. This chain uses TRBV6-6 with TRBJ2-2, with D tentatively TRBD1 or TRBD2 (5 bases each). CDR1 is MNHNY, CDR2 SVGAGI, per germline (reference sequence). Between the trimmed V and J ends, which lost 0 bases and 4 bases, there was a span of 12 bases. This CDR3 is 16 amino acids long. This chain's CDR3 is CASSYSGERGTGELFF. CDR3 coding DNA: TGTGCCAGCAGTTACTCCGGGGAAAGGGGCACCGGGGAGCTGTTTTTT.

This chain connects TRBV6-5 to TRBJ1-2; TRBD1 aligns across 9 bases. The V segment lost 5 bases and the J segment 4 bases; nucleotides outside the gene matches: 8. This CDR3 region has 15 residues. Germline V CDR1 and CDR2: MNHEY, SVGAGI. CDR3: CASSALGTGSYGYTF. In nucleotides, the CDR3 is TGTGCCAGCAGTGCCCTCGGGACAGGGTCCTATGGCTACACCTTC.